This T cell receptor (beta chain) was sequenced during a study of blood T cell repertoires in COVID-19. Study-wide context: Acute and convalescent COVID-19 samples came from the United States, Italy and Spain.

As processed by the authors: For nucleated cells, counts were estimated from reference gene primer amplification. Clones were read by immunoSEQ multiplex PCR, and TCRdb kept only the in-frame ones, dropping some. For V, J and clone size, that table is used; D and trimming come from the DNA. Here the sample spans approximately 140,000 clones, more than 65% being singletons. The CDR3 totals 16 residues. The chain combines TRBV21-1 with TRBJ1-5; the table's D call of TRBD1 was not tested on the DNA. TRBV21-1 is assigned pseudogene status. Sequencing was performed on peripheral blood. The clonotype comes from a man older than 75 with acute or convalescent COVID-19. CDR3 DNA sequence: TGTGCCAGCAGCAAAGCGCTGGACAAAATTAACCAGCCCCAGCATTTT. Translated, it gives CASSKALDKINQPQHF.